One and the same sample provided the 23 T cell receptor beta chains below, sequenced in a study of cytomegalovirus exposure and HLA in healthy donors (dated by TCRdb to about 2017). The method was the immunoSEQ multiplex PCR assay. For the multiplex PCR, a mixture combining 60 forward primers for TCR Vbeta segments and 13 reverse primers for TCR Jbeta segments was used. TCRdb took over this immuneACCESS table, retaining in-frame rearrangements with V and J assigned. Such tables are incomplete; in checked studies, under half of the missing clones stem from an unresolved V gene, and the remainder is unexplained. This sample holds 95,000 to 100,000 clones; 70% to 80% were observed only once. Together, the top ten hold approximately 8% of the sample. Sequenced sample: PBMCs. The receptors come from a female donor in good health and CMV-seronegative.

This clone occurred a few times. J is TRBJ2-7 and V is TRBV5-1, with a possible D match to TRBD2 (5 bases). Germline V gene sequence: CDR1 SGHRS, CDR2 YFSETQ. There are 14 residues in the CDR3. V gave up 3 bases and J gave up 6 bases, with 16 bases separating them. CDR3 nucleotide sequence: TGCGCCAGCAGCTCCGGGAATGCCCTGGGCGAGCAGTACTTC. It codes for CASSSGNALGEQYF.

V gene TRBV11-3 combines with J gene TRBJ1-3, with 7 nucleotides matching TRBD1. V lost 5 bases to trimming and J lost 1 base; unmatched junction nucleotides: 8. CDR1 is SGHNT and CDR2 is YENEEA in the germline V gene. The CDR3 runs to 16 residues. The chain's CDR3 is CASSKGQDRSGNTIYF. In nucleotides, the CDR3 is TGTGCCAGCAGCAAAGGACAGGATCGATCTGGAAACACCATATATTTT.

This clone was seen just once. Lacking the conserved final phenylalanine or tryptophan, this CDR3 likely reflects a read error. V gene TRBV14 combines with J gene TRBJ2-4; a possible D gene is TRBD2 (5 bases). The CDR3 totals 14 residues. Trimming shortened V by 2 bases and J by 3 bases, and 8 bases separated the two germline ends. Germline CDR1 and CDR2: SGHDN and FVKESK. The CDR3 loop is CASSQTGVKNIQYL. CDR3 DNA sequence: TGTGCCAGCAGCCAAACCGGGGTCAAAAACATTCAGTACCTC.

The chain employs TRBV2 and TRBJ1-6; a possible D gene is TRBD1 (5 bases). The CDR3 is 15 residues long. Germline V gives CDR1 SNHLY, CDR2 FYNNEI. Trimming removed 5 bases at V and 4 bases at J, with 12 bases between. CDR3 DNA: TGTGCCAGCAGTCGTGACAGTCCATATAATTCACCCCTCCACTTT. It encodes CASSRDSPYNSPLHF.

This chain uses TRBV11-3 with TRBJ2-7, with 9 bases aligning to TRBD1. V gave up 5 bases and J gave up 12 bases; unmatched junction bases: 8. The V gene's germline CDR1 is SGHNT and CDR2 YENEEA. This CDR3 contains 12 residues. In DNA, the CDR3 is TGTGCCAGCAGCCCCACAGGGGGCAGTCTGTACTTC. This translates into CASSPTGGSLYF. Using reference TRBV11-3 and TRBJ2-7 for the parts outside the CDR3, the full variable domain is EAGVVQSPRYKIIEKKQPVAFWCNPISGHNTLYWYLQNLGQGPELLIRYENEEAVDDSQLPKDRFSAERLKGVDSTLKIQPAELGDSAVYLCASSPTGGSLYFGPGTRLTVT.

The table lists this clone with a few counts. The V gene is TRBV7-9, the J gene TRBJ1-1, with 9 bases matching TRBD1. The CDR3 covers 17 residues. Germline trimming cut 5 bases from V and 0 bases from J; bases unmatched to any gene: 10. CDR1 is SEHNR, CDR2 FQNEAQ, per germline (reference sequence). The CDR3 protein is CASSLHRTGVLNTEAFF. DNA of the CDR3: TGTGCCAGCAGCCTACACCGGACAGGGGTATTGAACACTGAAGCTTTCTTT.

The V gene is TRBV9, the J gene TRBJ2-2; 7 nucleotides align to TRBD1. J gave up 0 bases and V 3 bases, and 5 bases lay outside the gene matches. CDR1 is SGDLS, CDR2 YYNGEE, per germline. The CDR3 has 16 residues. The CDR3 sequence is CASSAYRGANTGELFF. CDR3 bases: TGTGCCAGCAGCGCCTACAGGGGAGCGAACACCGGGGAGCTGTTTTTT.

The V and J genes are TRBV4-3 and TRBJ2-1, with 8 positions matching TRBD2. J was trimmed by 6 bases and V by 0 bases; bases with no gene match: 7. The length of the CDR3 is 16 residues. Germline V gene lookup returns CDR1 LGHNA and CDR2 YSLEER. The CDR3 DNA sequence: TGCGCCAGCAGCCAAGAAGAGCGGGAGTTGGGCAATGAGCAGTTCTTC. This sequence encodes CASSQEERELGNEQFF.

The chain joins TRBV7-9 to TRBJ2-1; the D is unclear. The germline V gene encodes CDR1 SEHNR and CDR2 FQNEAQ (reference sequence). Trimming took off 3 bases at V and 5 bases at J, with 14 bases between the two ends. This CDR3 is 15 amino acids long. The CDR3 sequence is CASSFLMTVNNEQFF. The CDR3 bases are TGTGCCAGCAGCTTCCTAATGACTGTTAACAATGAGCAGTTCTTC.

This rearrangement joins TRBV18 to TRBJ2-2; D not certain. The germline V gene encodes CDR1 KGHSH and CDR2 LQKENI. V lost 1 base to trimming and J lost 7 bases, with 10 bases between them. The CDR3 spans 14 residues. CDR3 residues: CASSPRSQIGELFF. CDR3 nucleotide sequence: TGTGCCAGCTCACCACGGTCTCAGATCGGGGAGCTGTTTTTT.

The chain uses TRBV19 and TRBJ2-2; D may be TRBD2 (6 bases). V was trimmed by 3 bases and J by 6 bases, leaving 8 bases between them. The CDR3 spans 13 residues. Germline V lookup: CDR1 LNHDA, CDR2 SQIVND (reference sequence). CDR3 loop: CASSIGGPGELFF. The CDR3 bases are TGTGCCAGTAGTATCGGGGGACCCGGGGAGCTGTTTTTT.

The count of this clone is one. This rearrangement joins TRBV11-2 to TRBJ2-7; 7 bases fit TRBD2. V gave up 2 bases and J gave up 3 bases; unmatched junction bases: 7. The CDR3 is 15 residues long. Germline V gene sequence: CDR1 SGHAT, CDR2 FQNNGV. The CDR3 nucleotides read TGTGCCAGCAGCTTACGGTCAGGGAGGGTCTACGAGCAGTACTTC. Its translation: CASSLRSGRVYEQYF.

This clone came up a few times. The chain uses TRBV28 and TRBJ2-3; D is undetermined. Trimming took off 2 bases at V and 1 base at J, with 10 bases between the two ends. This CDR3 has 15 residues. Germline V gene sequence: CDR1 MDHEN, CDR2 SYDVKM. DNA for the CDR3: TGTGCCAGCAGTTTACATGAGGTTGGCACAGATACGCAGTATTTT. It encodes CASSLHEVGTDTQYF.

The chain links TRBV7-2 to TRBJ1-3, with 9 bases aligning to TRBD1. This CDR3 is built from 14 residues. From germline, CDR1 is SGHTA and CDR2 FQGNSA. Unmatched junction bases numbered 3, after V lost 5 bases and J lost 4 bases. DNA for the CDR3: TGTGCCAGCAGCCCACAGGGGGCCGGAAACACCATATATTTT. It yields the protein CASSPQGAGNTIYF.

This chain links TRBV9 with TRBJ1-2; 12 bases are shared with TRBD1. This CDR3 has 15 residues. The germline V gene has CDR1 SGDLS and CDR2 YYNGEE. V dropped 3 bases and J dropped 4; count of bases not matched to a gene: 4. The CDR3, as DNA: TGTGCCAGCAGCGCCGGGACAGGGGGCGGCTATGGCTACACCTTC. As protein: CASSAGTGGGYGYTF.

CDR3 in DNA: TGCGCCAGCAGCCCGACGACAGAGGAACTTGAAAAACTGTTTTTT. Its translation: CASSPTTEELEKLFF. The chain employs TRBV5-1 and TRBJ1-4; tentative D call: TRBD1 (5 bases). Trimming removed 4 bases from V and 7 bases from J, with 17 bases in between. This CDR3 spans 15 amino acids. Germline CDR1 and CDR2: SGHRS and YFSETQ. Supplemented by reference TRBV5-1 and TRBJ1-4, the full variable domain reads KAGVTQTPRYLIKTRGQQVTLSCSPISGHRSVSWYQQTPGQGLQFLFEYFSETQRNKGNFPGRFSGRQFSNSRSEMNVSTLELGDSALYLCASSPTTEELEKLFFGSGTQLSVL.

The chain has TRBV6-6 and TRBJ2-7; 7 bases align to TRBD2. The CDR3 totals 13 residues. V was pared by 8 bases and J by 1 base, with 5 bases of the junction left unmatched. Germline V gene data show CDR1 as MNHNY and CDR2 as SVGAGI (reference sequence). The CDR3 nucleotides are TGTGCCAGCTTACAAGCGGGGTCCTACGAGCAGTACTTC. This translates into CASLQAGSYEQYF.

The V call is TRBV9, the J call TRBJ2-1, with a possible D match to TRBD2 (6 bases). There are 17 residues in the CDR3. The germline V and J ends were trimmed by 4 bases and 8 bases, with 25 bases remaining between them. Germline V lookup: CDR1 SGDLS, CDR2 YYNGEE. The CDR3 reads CASSFRGYLAHKDEQFF. CDR3 nucleotides: TGTGCCAGCAGCTTTAGAGGGTATCTAGCGCATAAGGATGAGCAGTTCTTC.

DNA for the CDR3: TGTGCCAGCGGTCGGAGACTAGCGGGGGTTGTAGATACGCAGTATTTT. Protein sequence: CASGRRLAGVVDTQYF. The genes are TRBV5-6 and TRBJ2-3; 12 bases line up with TRBD2. The CDR3 has 16 amino acids. The germline gives CDR1 SGHDT, CDR2 YYEEEE. Trimming at V came to 7 bases and at J to 5 bases, leaving 11 bases not matched to a gene. Combining the CDR3 with reference TRBV5-6 and TRBJ2-3 gives the whole variable domain DAGVTQSPTHLIKTRGQQVTLRCSPKSGHDTVSWYQQALGQGPQFIFQYYEEEERQRGNFPDRFSGHQFPNYSSELNVNALLLGDSALYLCASGRRLAGVVDTQYFGPGTRLTVL.

The rearrangement links TRBV19 to TRBJ2-5; 11 bases are a match to TRBD2. The V and J ends lost 5 bases and 0 bases, in that order; junction bases with no gene match: 8. Germline V gene lookup returns CDR1 LNHDA and CDR2 SQIVND (reference sequence). This CDR3 has 17 residues. CDR3 region: CASSPWGLAVNQETQYF. The DNA for the CDR3 is TGTGCCAGTAGTCCCTGGGGACTAGCGGTTAACCAAGAGACCCAGTACTTC.

The rearrangement links TRBV7-2 to TRBJ2-1, with D perhaps matching TRBD2 (5 bases). The CDR3 consists of 12 residues. Looked up from germline, CDR1 is SGHTA and CDR2 is FQGNSA. V lost 5 bases and J lost 7, with 9 bases in between. The CDR3 DNA is TGTGCCAGCAGCAGGACTGTGAATGAGCAGTTCTTC. This sequence encodes CASSRTVNEQFF.

The V and J genes are TRBV30 and TRBJ1-2, with D uncertain. Looked up from germline, CDR1 is GTSNPN and CDR2 is SVGIG (reference sequence). Trimming removed 0 bases at V and 5 bases at J, with 4 bases between. The CDR3 runs 11 residues. CDR3 nucleotides: TGTGCCTGGAGTGTTGCGTATGGCTACACCTTC. As protein: CAWSVAYGYTF.

This chain connects TRBV2 to TRBJ1-5, with 7 bases fitting TRBD1. In germline, CDR1 is SNHLY, CDR2 FYNNEI. V gave up 6 bases and J gave up 0 bases; unmatched junction bases: 5. The CDR3 is 15 amino acids. The chain's CDR3 is CASRGDSLSNQPQHF. In DNA, the CDR3 is TGTGCCAGCAGGGGGGACAGCCTTAGCAATCAGCCCCAGCATTTT. Variable domain in full (rest from reference TRBV2 and TRBJ1-5): EPEVTQTPSHQVTQMGQEVILRCVPISNHLYFYWYRQILGQKVEFLVSFYNNEISEKSEIFDDQFSVERPDGSNFTLKIRSTKLEDSAMYFCASRGDSLSNQPQHFGDGTRLSIL.